Included here is one T cell receptor (beta chain) sequence, with context. This CDR3 region has 15 residues. Germline V CDR1 and CDR2: LNHDA, SQIVND (reference sequence). Trimming shortened V by 5 bases and J by 0 bases, and 11 bases separated the two germline ends. The data originate from a study of OX40 agonist ivuxolimab in advanced cancers. Looking at the study overall: Partial response was recorded in three patients: one hepatocellular carcinoma and two cutaneous melanoma cases.

The repertoire was sequenced with immunoSEQ multiplex PCR; TCRdb's copy has only in-frame clones and lacks some. Altogether some 57,000 clones are present, almost 90% being singletons, with the ten largest covering around 5%. The source of this sequence is an adult with an advanced solid tumor such as melanoma, head and neck, liver or kidney cancer. The source material was CD4+ or CD8+ T cells sorted from blood, sampled in a trial of the OX40 agonist ivuxolimab. This rearrangement joins TRBV19 to TRBJ1-5; D is unresolved. DNA of the CDR3: TGTGCCAGTAGTCCCGGGCCCTATAGCAATCAGCCCCAGCATTTT. Translated: CASSPGPYSNQPQHF.